The next 22 T cell receptor beta chains were all read from a single sample in a study of blood T cell repertoires in COVID-19. Only in-frame clones appear in the TCRdb table, and some are missing; sequencing was by immunoSEQ multiplex PCR. The top ten clones hold just over 0.7% of a sample with more than 200,000 clones, about 85% of them seen once. The sequenced material came from peripheral blood. These receptors were taken from a man aged 40-55 years with acute or convalescent COVID-19.

The chain joins TRBV4-1 to TRBJ2-7; tentative D call: TRBD2 (5 bases). Germline-derived CDR1 and CDR2 are MGHRA and YSYEKL. The germline V and J ends were trimmed by 1 base and 1 base, with 11 bases remaining between them. The CDR3 length is 15 residues. CDR3 in amino acids: CASSQAGMRSYEQYF. For the CDR3, the DNA is TGCGCCAGCAGCCAAGCGGGGATGAGGTCCTACGAGCAGTACTTC.

The chain uses TRBV2 and TRBJ1-1; D call uncertain. CDR1 and CDR2 from the germline V gene are SNHLY and FYNNEI. The CDR3 is 15 residues long. The V and J ends lost 6 bases and 0 bases respectively, with 14 bases between them. CDR3 nucleotide sequence: TGTGCCAGCAGGATTTCAGGACTTTTGAACACTGAAGCTTTCTTT. Translation gives CASRISGLLNTEAFF.

The gene calls are TRBV6-2 or TRBV6-3 and TRBJ1-2; TRBD1 might be the D (5 bases). Trimming removed 6 bases from V and 4 bases from J, with 15 bases in between. The CDR3 is 14 amino acids. Germline CDR1 and CDR2: MNHEY and SVGEGT. CDR3 DNA: TGTGCCAGCAGCCAAGGGGTGGTACCCTATGGCTACACCTTC. Translating gives CASSQGVVPYGYTF.

The chain links TRBV10-3 to TRBJ2-1; 11 bases line up with TRBD1. V shed 0 bases, J shed 5 bases, and the junction held 6 bases outside the gene matches. Germline CDR1 ENHRY, CDR2 SYGVKD. The CDR3 sequence is 17 residues long. CDR3 DNA sequence: TGTGCCATCAGTGAGTCGACTGGACAGGGGGCCCACAATGAGCAGTTCTTC. Translating gives CAISESTGQGAHNEQFF.

This sequence joins TRBV6-5 and TRBJ1-6; D may be TRBD1 (6 bases). Germline loops: CDR1 MNHEY, CDR2 SVGAGI. The CDR3 loop spans 15 amino acids. V shed 2 bases and J shed 7 bases, with 12 bases lying between them. CDR3 nucleotide sequence: TGTGCCAGCAGTTACGGGTGGGACACCAATTCACCCCTCCACTTT. Residues: CASSYGWDTNSPLHF.

The chain combines TRBV7-8 with TRBJ1-5; no definite D call. The germline V gene has CDR1 SGHVS and CDR2 FQNEAQ. V lost 5 bases, J lost 0 bases, and 8 bases lay in between. This CDR3 has 14 amino acids. The CDR3 nucleotides are TGTGCCAGCAGCCAAGTCAGTAGCAATCAGCCCCAGCATTTT. Translated: CASSQVSSNQPQHF.

V gene TRBV5-1 combines with J gene TRBJ2-7; D perhaps matches TRBD2 (6 bases). The ends were cut back, 0 bases at V and 2 bases at J, with 9 bases in the middle. CDR1 and CDR2 (germline): SGHRS, YFSETQ. There are 14 residues in the CDR3. The CDR3, as DNA: TGCGCCAGCAGCTTGGGGGCGGGGACCTACGAGCAGTACTTC. Its translation: CASSLGAGTYEQYF.

This sequence joins TRBV6-2 or TRBV6-3 and TRBJ2-2; D is unclear. Trimming removed 6 bases from V and 1 base from J, with 12 bases in between. The CDR3 consists of 15 residues. The germline V gene encodes CDR1 MNHEY and CDR2 SVGEGT. The CDR3 protein is CASRYTDRNTGELFF. Written as DNA, the CDR3 is TGTGCCAGCAGATACACTGATCGGAACACCGGGGAGCTGTTTTTT.

This clone showed up just a few times. This sequence joins TRBV4-1 and TRBJ2-7; 7 bases map to TRBD2. The J segment lost 3 bases and the V segment lost 0 bases, leaving 5 bases of the junction unmatched. Germline V gene sequence: CDR1 MGHRA, CDR2 YSYEKL. The CDR3 extends over 15 amino acids. The CDR3 region has the DNA TGCGCCAGCAGCCAAGATTGGCGGGAGAACTACGAGCAGTACTTC. It specifies CASSQDWRENYEQYF.

V and J are TRBV6-2 or TRBV6-3 and TRBJ2-3, with TRBD2 identical over 11 bases. Germline values: CDR1 MNHEY, CDR2 SVGEGT. The CDR3 length is 16 residues. The J segment lost 0 bases and the V segment lost 2 bases, leaving 1 base of the junction unmatched. The CDR3 DNA follows: TGTGCCAGCAGTTACGGGACTAGCGGTAGCACAGATACGCAGTATTTT. This sequence encodes CASSYGTSGSTDTQYF.

The chain recombines TRBV30 with TRBJ2-5; D is perhaps TRBD1 (5 bases). CDR1 and CDR2 from the germline V gene are GTSNPN and SVGIG (reference sequence). Trimming pared 5 bases from V and 0 bases from J, leaving 10 bases between. The length of the CDR3 is 13 residues. DNA of the CDR3: TGTGCCTGGGGCACAGGCCACCAAGAGACCCAGTACTTC. It yields the protein CAWGTGHQETQYF. The complete variable domain, with remaining parts taken from reference TRBV30 and TRBJ2-5, reads SQTIHQWPATLVQPVGSPLSLECTVEGTSNPNLYWYRQAAGRGLQLLFYSVGIGQISSEVPQNLSASRPQDRQFILSSKKLLLSDSGFYLCAWGTGHQETQYFGPGTRLLVL.

The chain is built from TRBV11-2 and TRBJ1-6; D is unclear. V was pared by 6 bases and J by 9 bases, with 12 bases between. CDR3 size: 13 residues. Per germline, CDR1 SGHAT and CDR2 FQNNGV. The CDR3 DNA sequence: TGTGCCAGCAGACGCGGGGTGGGTTCACCCCTCCACTTT. This codes for CASRRGVGSPLHF.

The rearrangement uses TRBV6-5 and TRBJ1-2; D remains ambiguous. The germline gives CDR1 MNHEY, CDR2 SVGAGI. The CDR3 sequence is 13 residues long. V was pared by 10 bases and J by 2 bases, with 14 bases between. CDR3 nucleotides: TGTGCCATCCACCAATCGGGGAACTATGGCTACACCTTC. It encodes CAIHQSGNYGYTF.

This clone was recorded only once. The chain is built from TRBV27 and TRBJ1-1; 8 nucleotides line up with TRBD1. This CDR3 has 13 amino acids. Germline loops: CDR1 MNHEY, CDR2 SMNVEV (reference sequence). Trimming took 4 bases from V and 8 from J; bases not matched to a gene: 6. The CDR3 sequence is CASSYLGTGEAFF. The DNA of the CDR3 is TGTGCCAGCAGTTACCTTGGGACAGGCGAAGCTTTCTTT.

The V call is TRBV5-1, the J call TRBJ2-7; D perhaps matches TRBD2 (6 bases). Germline V gene data show CDR1 as SGHRS and CDR2 as YFSETQ. The V and J ends lost 0 bases and 0 bases respectively, with 19 bases between them. There are 18 residues in the CDR3. The CDR3 nucleotides read TGCGCCAGCAGCTTGGACCCCCCAGGAGGGGCAAGCTCCTACGAGCAGTACTTC. Residues: CASSLDPPGGASSYEQYF.

This sequence joins TRBV3-1 (or the pseudogene TRBV3-2) and TRBJ1-2; no definite D call. V was shortened by 4 bases and J by 0 bases, with 12 bases between the two germline ends. CDR3 length: 15 amino acids. Germline CDR1 LGHDT, CDR2 YNNKEL (reference sequence). This CDR3 reads CASSLSSPANYGYTF. Written as DNA, the CDR3 is TGTGCCAGCAGCCTCTCTAGCCCAGCTAACTATGGCTACACCTTC.

The gene calls are TRBV27 and TRBJ1-5, with D tentatively TRBD1 (6 bases). Trimming removed 2 bases from V and 5 bases from J, with 16 bases in between. Looked up from germline, CDR1 is MNHEY and CDR2 is SMNVEV (reference sequence). The CDR3 totals 16 residues. CDR3 sequence reads: CASSLIGGRGDQPQHF. The CDR3, as DNA: TGTGCCAGCAGTTTAATCGGGGGGCGAGGGGATCAGCCCCAGCATTTT.

This chain joins TRBV6-2 or TRBV6-3 and TRBJ2-7, with 9 positions matching TRBD2. The length of the CDR3 is 19 residues. V shed 5 bases and J 3 bases; nucleotides not matched to a gene: 20. CDR1 and CDR2 (germline): MNHEY, SVGEGT. This CDR3 is CASSRGPGASGTSLYEQYF. The CDR3 nucleotides are TGTGCCAGCAGTAGGGGACCCGGGGCTAGCGGGACTTCCCTCTACGAGCAGTACTTC.

CDR3 nucleotide sequence: TGTGCCAGCAGCTTAGGACTGACCCTCCAAACCTACAATGAGCAGTTCTTC. Translation gives CASSLGLTLQTYNEQFF. V is TRBV7-8 and J is TRBJ2-1; the D is unclear. The CDR3 spans 17 residues. V gave up 1 base and J gave up 2 bases, with 15 bases separating them. Germline CDR1 and CDR2: SGHVS and FQNEAQ.

A single count supports this clone. The J gene is TRBJ2-3, the V gene TRBV7-3; 15 bases fit TRBD2. The CDR3 sequence is 14 residues long. The germline gives CDR1 SGHTA, CDR2 FQGTGA. V lost 4 bases, J lost 13 bases, and 6 bases stayed unmatched. CDR3 protein: CASSSGTSGRPEYF. The DNA for the CDR3 is TGTGCCAGCAGCTCTGGGACTAGCGGGAGGCCCGAGTATTTT.

V is TRBV6-5 and J is TRBJ1-1; D perhaps matches TRBD1 (5 bases). CDR1 and CDR2 (germline): MNHEY, SVGAGI. Between the trimmed V and J ends, which lost 2 bases and 4 bases, there was a span of 14 bases. CDR3 size: 15 residues. For the CDR3, the DNA is TGTGCCAGCAGTTACGGGGGGTGGGAGGGCACTGAAGCTTTCTTT. Protein: CASSYGGWEGTEAFF.

The chain uses TRBV5-8 and TRBJ2-2; the D gene is possibly TRBD2 (6 bases). Looked up from germline, CDR1 is SGHTS and CDR2 is YDEGEE. The germline V and J ends were trimmed by 0 bases and 4 bases, with 16 bases remaining between them. The CDR3 length is 17 residues. The DNA of the CDR3 is TGTGCCAGCAGCTTGGAGGTTCGGGGGTCTCCCACCGGGGAGCTGTTTTTT. Translated, it gives CASSLEVRGSPTGELFF.